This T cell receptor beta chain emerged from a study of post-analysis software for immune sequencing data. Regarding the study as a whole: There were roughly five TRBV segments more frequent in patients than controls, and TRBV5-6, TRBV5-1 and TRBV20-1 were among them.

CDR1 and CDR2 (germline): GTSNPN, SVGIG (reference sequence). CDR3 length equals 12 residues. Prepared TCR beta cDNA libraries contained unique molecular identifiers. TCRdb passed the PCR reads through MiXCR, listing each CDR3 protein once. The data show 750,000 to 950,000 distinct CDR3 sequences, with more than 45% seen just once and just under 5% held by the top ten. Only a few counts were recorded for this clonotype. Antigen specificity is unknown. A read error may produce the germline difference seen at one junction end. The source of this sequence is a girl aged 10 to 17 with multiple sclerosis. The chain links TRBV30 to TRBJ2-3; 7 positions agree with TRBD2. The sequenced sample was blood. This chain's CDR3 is CTLGGSTDTQYF. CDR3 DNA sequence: TGCACACTGGGGGGGTCCACAGATACGCAGTATTTT.